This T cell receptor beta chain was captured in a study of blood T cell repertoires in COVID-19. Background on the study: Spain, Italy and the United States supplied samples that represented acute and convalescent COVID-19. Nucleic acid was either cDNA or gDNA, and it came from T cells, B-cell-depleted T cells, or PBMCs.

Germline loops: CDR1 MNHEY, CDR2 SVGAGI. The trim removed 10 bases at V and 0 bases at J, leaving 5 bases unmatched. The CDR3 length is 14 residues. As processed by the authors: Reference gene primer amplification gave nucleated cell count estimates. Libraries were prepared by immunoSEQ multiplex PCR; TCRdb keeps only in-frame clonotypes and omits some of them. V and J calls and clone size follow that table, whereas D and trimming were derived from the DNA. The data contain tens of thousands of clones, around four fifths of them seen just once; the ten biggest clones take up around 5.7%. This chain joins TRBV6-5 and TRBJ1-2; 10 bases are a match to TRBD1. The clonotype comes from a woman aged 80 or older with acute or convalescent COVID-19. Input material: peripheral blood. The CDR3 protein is CATGDRGANYGYTF. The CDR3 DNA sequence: TGTGCCACGGGGGACAGGGGAGCTAACTATGGCTACACCTTC.